This TCR beta chain appears in the sequencing data of a study of blood T cell repertoires in COVID-19. For this clone: Its ends do not fully match the called genes, so a read error is possible.

CDR3 size: 16 residues. Germline V lookup: CDR1 SSHAT, CDR2 FNYEAQ (reference sequence). Here immunoSEQ multiplex PCR was the method, and the copy in TCRdb shows in-frame clones only, minus some. The table shows about 200,000 clones, with approximately 90% occurring only once. Sequenced input: peripheral blood. The sequence was collected from a man aged 25-40 years with acute or convalescent COVID-19. This rearrangement joins TRBV7-7 to TRBJ2-3, with D possibly matching TRBD1 (6 bases). The CDR3 reads CASSSRDNSSTDTQYF. The CDR3 bases are TGTGCTAGCAGCTCAAGGGACAATTCTAGCACAGATACGCAGTATTTT.